This TCR beta chain was obtained from a study of blood T cell repertoires in COVID-19. Study-wide context: COVID-19 samples, acute and convalescent, were from the United States, Italy and Spain. The analysed material was cDNA or gDNA that came from T cells, B-cell-depleted T cells, or PBMCs.

The CDR3 length is 13 residues. V gave up 3 bases and J gave up 10 bases; unmatched junction bases: 6. Germline CDR1 reads MDHEN; CDR2 reads SYDVKM. Original analysis: How many nucleated cells were present was estimated from reference gene primer amplification. Libraries were prepared by immunoSEQ multiplex PCR; TCRdb keeps only in-frame clonotypes and omits some of them. That table gives V, J and clone size, and the DNA gave D and trimming. The sample contains roughly 250,000 clones, about 89% of which appear only once. The chain has TRBV28 and TRBJ1-1; TRBD1 agrees at 9 bases. Sequenced: peripheral blood. This TCR was sampled from a man aged 25-45 years with acute or convalescent COVID-19. CDR3 DNA: TGTGCCAGCAGTTTTGGGACAGGGATGTTAGCTTTCTTT. This sequence encodes CASSFGTGMLAFF.